The following is a T cell receptor beta chain sequence with its context. Its specificity is unknown. The data stem from a study of cytomegalovirus exposure and HLA in healthy donors. About the study: About four fifths of roughly 430 genotyped donors fell in the Caucasian-associated ancestry cluster.

Study-wide findings and caveats: Most TCR sequences showed up rarely, but some public TCRs showed up in many donors. Further analysis, carried out later, found HLA-associated TCR beta chains more clonally expanded than equally common other chains.

Use of 60 Vbeta and 13 Jbeta primers characterized the PCR. Sequencing used immunoSEQ multiplex PCR; TCRdb keeps in-frame clones, though not all of them. The sample holds around 150,000 clones, nearly 80% seen once. The CDR3 consists of 15 residues. The V gene lost 5 bases and the J gene lost 1 base, with 10 bases spanning the gap. Germline assignment: CDR1 SGHDT and CDR2 YYEEEE. This chain joins TRBV5-6 and TRBJ2-6; TRBD1 is a possible D gene (5 bases). The sequence derives from a man aged 50-59 years in good health and CMV-seropositive. The sequenced sample was PBMCs. The CDR3 DNA sequence: TGTGCCAGCAGACACACAGGATCTGGGGCCAACGTCCTGACTTTC. Protein: CASRHTGSGANVLTF.